The present TCR beta chain was sequenced within a study of blood T cells in healthy people across ages. Peripheral blood samples of 9 to 10 milliliters were drawn from each donor. Germline CDR1 SNHLY, CDR2 FYNNEI. Between the trimmed V and J ends, which lost 8 bases and 8 bases, there was a span of 14 bases. CDR3 length: 12 residues. The count of this clonotype is one. Next came a second PCR, run for about 7 to 12 cycles, which used a sample-barcoded 5' primer along with a J-beta primer mix. TCRdb re-called the 5' RACE reads with MiXCR, one entry per CDR3 protein. The sample has 780,000 or so distinct CDR3 sequences, roughly 56% seen once.

The source is a middle-aged man in good health. Sequencing used blood. This chain uses TRBV2 with TRBJ2-3; TRBD1 is a possible D gene (6 bases). The CDR3 bases are TGTGCCAGCCACCCAGCAGGGGTTACGCAGTATTTT. Translating gives CASHPAGVTQYF.